The clone carrying this T cell receptor (beta chain) was observed a few times. Its specificity is unknown. Every donor had blood drawn once into heparin, around 120 mL on average. A sort by CD45RO/CCR7/CD25/CD127/CD95/CD27 yielded CD4+ naive, central memory, regulatory and stem cell-like memory cells. Sorting produced populations that all topped 95% purity. This entry comes from a study of beta chain features in type 1 diabetes. Study-level results: More deletions and fewer insertions at VDJ junctions were found in patients with type 1 diabetes.

Investigators reverse transcribed all isolated RNA, so they sequenced expressed TCRB transcripts. Here immunoSEQ multiplex PCR was the method, and the copy in TCRdb shows in-frame clones only, minus some. This table has about 900,000 clones, about a sixth appearing once. The CDR3 sequence is 12 residues long. CDR1 and CDR2 from the germline V gene are MNHEY and SVGAGI. Trimming took off 4 bases at V and 9 bases at J, with 13 bases between the two ends. Sequencing used naive CD4+ T cells from blood. The chain has TRBV6-5 and TRBJ2-7; the D gene is possibly TRBD1 (6 bases). This TCR came from a woman aged 18-30 years in good health. DNA of the CDR3: TGTGCCAGCAGTTCACAGGGCATCGGGCAGTACTTC. As protein: CASSSQGIGQYF.